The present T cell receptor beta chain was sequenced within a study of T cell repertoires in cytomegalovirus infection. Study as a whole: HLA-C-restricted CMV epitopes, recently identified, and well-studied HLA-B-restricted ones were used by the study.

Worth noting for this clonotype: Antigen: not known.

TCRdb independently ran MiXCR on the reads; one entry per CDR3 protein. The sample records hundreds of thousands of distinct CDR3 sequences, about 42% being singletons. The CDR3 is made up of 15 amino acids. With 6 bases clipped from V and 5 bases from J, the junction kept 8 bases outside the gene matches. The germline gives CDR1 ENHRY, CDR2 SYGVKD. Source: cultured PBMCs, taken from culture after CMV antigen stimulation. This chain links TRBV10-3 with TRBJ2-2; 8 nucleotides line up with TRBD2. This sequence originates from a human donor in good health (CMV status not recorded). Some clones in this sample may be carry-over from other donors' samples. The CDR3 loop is CAIRPTGGETGELFF. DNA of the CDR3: TGTGCCATCAGGCCGACGGGAGGGGAAACCGGGGAGCTGTTTTTT.